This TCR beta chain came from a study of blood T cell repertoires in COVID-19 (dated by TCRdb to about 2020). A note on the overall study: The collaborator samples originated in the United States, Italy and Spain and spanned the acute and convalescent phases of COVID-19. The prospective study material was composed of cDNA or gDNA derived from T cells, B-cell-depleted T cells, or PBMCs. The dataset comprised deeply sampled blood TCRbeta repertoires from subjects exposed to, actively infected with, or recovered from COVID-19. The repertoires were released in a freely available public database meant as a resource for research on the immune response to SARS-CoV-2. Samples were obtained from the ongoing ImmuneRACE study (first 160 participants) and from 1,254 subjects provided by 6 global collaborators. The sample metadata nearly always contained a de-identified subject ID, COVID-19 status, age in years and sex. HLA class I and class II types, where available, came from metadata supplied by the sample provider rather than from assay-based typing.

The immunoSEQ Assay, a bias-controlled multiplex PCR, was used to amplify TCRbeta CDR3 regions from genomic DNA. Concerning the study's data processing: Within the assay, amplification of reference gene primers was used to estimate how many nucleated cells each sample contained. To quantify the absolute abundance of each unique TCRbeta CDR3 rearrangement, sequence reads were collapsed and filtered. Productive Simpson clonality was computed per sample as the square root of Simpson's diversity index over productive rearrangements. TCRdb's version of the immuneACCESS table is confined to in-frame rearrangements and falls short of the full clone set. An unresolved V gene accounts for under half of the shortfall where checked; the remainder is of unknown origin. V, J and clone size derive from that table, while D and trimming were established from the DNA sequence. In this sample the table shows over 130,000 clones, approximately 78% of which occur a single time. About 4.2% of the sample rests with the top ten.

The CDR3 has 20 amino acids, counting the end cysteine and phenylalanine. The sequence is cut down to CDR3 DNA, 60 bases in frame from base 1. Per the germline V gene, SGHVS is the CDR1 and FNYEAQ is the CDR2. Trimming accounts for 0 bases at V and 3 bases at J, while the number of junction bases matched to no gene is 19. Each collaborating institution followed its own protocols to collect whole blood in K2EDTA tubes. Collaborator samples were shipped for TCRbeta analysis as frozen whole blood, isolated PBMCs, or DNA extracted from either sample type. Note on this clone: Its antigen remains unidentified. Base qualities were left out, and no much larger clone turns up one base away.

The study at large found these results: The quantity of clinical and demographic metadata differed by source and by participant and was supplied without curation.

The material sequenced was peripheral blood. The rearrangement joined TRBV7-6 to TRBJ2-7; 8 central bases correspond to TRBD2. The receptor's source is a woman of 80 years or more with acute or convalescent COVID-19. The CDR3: CASSLASAWSGGSADYEQYF. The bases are TGTGCCAGCAGCTTAGCGAGCGCCTGGAGCGGGGGTTCCGCTGACTACGAGCAGTACTTC. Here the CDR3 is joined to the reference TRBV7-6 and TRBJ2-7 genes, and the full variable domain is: GAGVSQSPRYKVTKRGQDVALRCDPISGHVSLYWYRQALGQGPEFLTYFNYEAQQDKSGLPNDRFSAERPEGSISTLTIQRTEQRDSAMYRCASSLASAWSGGSADYEQYFGPGTRLTVT.